This section outlines one T cell receptor beta chain sequence together with its context. Its antigen is still unknown. The data are from a study of T cells in Graves' hyperthyroidism and ophthalmopathy. General observations from the study: In validation, the model predicted ophthalmopathy. These predictions came a median about 6.8 months before onset.

This CDR3 region has 14 residues. V shed 7 bases and J 3 bases; nucleotides not matched to a gene: 3. Germline lookup yields CDR1 SNHLY and CDR2 FYNNEI. TCR beta CDR3 sequences were amplified from RNA transcripts. Carried out on the TCR CDR3, a first-round RT-PCR used the HTBI primer set. TCRdb re-analysed the multiplex PCR reads in MiXCR, keeping a single row per CDR3 protein. The sample holds more than 550,000 distinct CDR3 sequences, about 45% seen once. The chain links TRBV2 to TRBJ1-4; 9 positions match TRBD1. Material for sequencing was peripheral blood or thyroid tissue (not recorded which). This sequence was found in an adult man with Graves' disease, either hyperthyroidism or ophthalmopathy (not recorded which). CDR3 DNA: TGTGCCAGCACTCGACAGGGGGCTAATGAAAAACTGTTTTTT. Protein: CASTRQGANEKLFF.